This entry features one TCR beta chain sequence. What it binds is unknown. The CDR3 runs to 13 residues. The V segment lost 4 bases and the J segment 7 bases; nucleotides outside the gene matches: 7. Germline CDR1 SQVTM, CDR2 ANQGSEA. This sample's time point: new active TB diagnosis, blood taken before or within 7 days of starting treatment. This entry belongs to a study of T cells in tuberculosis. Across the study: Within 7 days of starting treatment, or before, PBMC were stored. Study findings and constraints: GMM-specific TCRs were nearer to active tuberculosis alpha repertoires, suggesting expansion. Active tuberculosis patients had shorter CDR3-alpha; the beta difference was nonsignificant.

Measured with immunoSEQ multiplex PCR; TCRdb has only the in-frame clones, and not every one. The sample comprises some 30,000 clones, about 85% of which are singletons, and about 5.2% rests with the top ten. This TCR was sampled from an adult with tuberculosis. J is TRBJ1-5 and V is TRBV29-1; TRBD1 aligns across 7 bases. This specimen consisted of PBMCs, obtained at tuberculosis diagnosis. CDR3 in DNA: TGCAGCGTTGCACAGGGGCCGGGCCAGCCCCAGCATTTT. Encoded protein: CSVAQGPGQPQHF.